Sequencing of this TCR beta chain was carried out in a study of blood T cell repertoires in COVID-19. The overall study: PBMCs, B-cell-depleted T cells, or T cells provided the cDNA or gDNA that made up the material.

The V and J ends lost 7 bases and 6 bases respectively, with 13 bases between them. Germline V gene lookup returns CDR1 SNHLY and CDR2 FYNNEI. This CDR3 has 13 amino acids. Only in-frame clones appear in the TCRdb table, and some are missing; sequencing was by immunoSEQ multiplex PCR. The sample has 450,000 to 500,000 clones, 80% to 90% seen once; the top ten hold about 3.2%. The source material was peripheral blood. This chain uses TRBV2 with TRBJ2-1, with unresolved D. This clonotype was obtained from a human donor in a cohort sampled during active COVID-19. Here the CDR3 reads CASIASEINEQFF. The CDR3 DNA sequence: TGTGCCAGCATAGCTAGTGAGATCAATGAGCAGTTCTTC.